The clone carrying this TCR beta chain has more than one count but fewer than ten. Germline CDR1 reads MNHNS; CDR2 reads SASEGT. This CDR3 has 15 residues. V dropped 4 bases and J dropped 4 bases, with 14 bases sitting between them. These data come from a study of human T cells and chemical hapten exposure. Time point given: healthy volunteer bleed at 2 weeks. Researchers extracted total RNA from unfractionated whole blood. MiXCR, run by TCRdb on the RACE reads, gives a single entry per CDR3 protein. The sample has around 130,000 distinct CDR3 sequences; about 8.2% are singletons. The TCR sequence derives from a male donor in good health. Some clones in this sample may be carry-over from other donors' samples. The chain couples TRBV6-1 to TRBJ1-5; no clear D. Sequenced input: whole blood. CDR3: CASSVLSGANQPQHF. The CDR3 DNA reads as TGTGCCAGCAGTGTTTTATCGGGTGCAAATCAGCCCCAGCATTTT.